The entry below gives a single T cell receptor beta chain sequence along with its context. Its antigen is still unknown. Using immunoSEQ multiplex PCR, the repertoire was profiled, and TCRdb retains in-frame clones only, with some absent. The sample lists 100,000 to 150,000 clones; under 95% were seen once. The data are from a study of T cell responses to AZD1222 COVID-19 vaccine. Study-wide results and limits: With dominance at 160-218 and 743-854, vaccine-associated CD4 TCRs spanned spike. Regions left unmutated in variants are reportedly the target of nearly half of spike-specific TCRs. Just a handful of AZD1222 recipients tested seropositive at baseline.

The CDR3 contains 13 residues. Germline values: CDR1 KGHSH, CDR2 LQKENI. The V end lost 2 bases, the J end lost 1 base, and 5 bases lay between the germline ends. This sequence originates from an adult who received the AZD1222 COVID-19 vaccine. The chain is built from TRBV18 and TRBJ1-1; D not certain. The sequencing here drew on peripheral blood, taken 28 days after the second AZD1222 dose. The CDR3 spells CASSPNTNTEAFF. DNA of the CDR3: TGTGCCAGCTCACCAAACACGAACACTGAAGCTTTCTTT.